This T cell receptor (beta chain) was retrieved from a study of T cells in Graves' hyperthyroidism and ophthalmopathy. Across the study: Before treatment of any kind, peripheral blood was taken at initial diagnosis.

RNA transcripts gave rise to amplified TCR beta CDR3 regions. The study used the HTBI primer set for a first-round RT-PCR of the TCR CDR3. MiXCR, run by TCRdb on the multiplex PCR reads, gives a single entry per CDR3 protein. Of 300,000 to 400,000 distinct CDR3 sequences listed, about 15% are singletons. This clonotype was seen ten or more times. The CDR3 is 16 residues long. With 3 bases removed from V and 2 bases from J, the gap between germline ends came to 20 bases. Germline loops: CDR1 DFQATT, CDR2 SNEGSKA (reference sequence). The sequenced material came from blood. The sequence was collected from a woman under 40 with Graves' ophthalmopathy. V gene TRBV20-1 combines with J gene TRBJ2-7, with D hard to call. CDR3 DNA sequence: TGCAGTGCTAGCCGGAGCTCTTTACTTGGGGCCTACGAGCAGTACTTC. As protein: CSASRSSLLGAYEQYF.